This TCR beta chain appears in the sequencing data of a study of T cell changes during pregnancy in multiple sclerosis. Unmatched junction bases numbered 6, after V lost 1 base and J lost 2 bases. The CDR3 runs 17 residues. The germline gives CDR1 MGHRA, CDR2 YSYEKL. Clones were read by immunoSEQ multiplex PCR, and TCRdb kept only the in-frame ones, dropping some. The table includes around 63,000 clones, roughly 92% detected once. The source of this sequence is a female donor in good health, enrolled as a control in a pregnancy study. Sample: CD8+ T cells from peripheral blood mononuclear cells, taken in the third trimester of pregnancy. The rearrangement uses TRBV4-1 and TRBJ2-3; 10 bases align to TRBD1. Here the CDR3 DNA reads TGCGCCAGCAGCCAAGTAGGGACAGGGGAGATCACAGATACGCAGTATTTT. This codes for CASSQVGTGEITDTQYF.